The source of this T cell receptor beta chain is a study of regulatory T cells in long-lasting Graves disease. Trimming stripped 10 bases from V and 8 bases from J, with 21 bases between. This CDR3 has 14 residues. The germline gives CDR1 MNHNS, CDR2 SASEGT. The time point here: newly diagnosed GD, antithyroid drugs for less than 3 months. PBMC-derived RNA was used for the TCR library. Assembly of TCR beta libraries relied on iRepertoire HTBI primers together with Arm-PCR of CDR3 regions. TCRdb analysed the multiplex PCR reads with MiXCR anew, one entry per CDR3 protein. Of some 500,000 distinct CDR3 sequences in the sample, roughly 12% were seen once. The table lists this clonotype with a few counts. The same sample was also used in a study of T cells in Graves' hyperthyroidism and ophthalmopathy. As that report states: A model of 13 V-J pairs discriminated ophthalmopathy from stable hyperthyroidism.

The source is a young man with Graves disease. The input for sequencing was peripheral blood mononuclear cells (PBMCs), taken at new diagnosis, from a patient treated with antithyroid drugs. The V and J genes are TRBV6-1 and TRBJ2-1; possible D gene TRBD2, 6 bases. DNA for the CDR3: TGTGCCATCGGTGATGAGGGAGGCTGGGATGAGCAGTTCTTC. This sequence encodes CAIGDEGGWDEQFF.